The sample holds a few counts of the clone carrying this T cell receptor (beta chain). The target antigen is unknown. TCRB transcripts that were expressed got sequenced, as all of the isolated RNA had been reverse transcribed. Data came from immunoSEQ multiplex PCR; TCRdb stores just in-frame clones and leaves some out. This table holds approximately 470,000 clones, about 30% found once. V was trimmed by 3 bases and J by 5 bases, leaving 8 bases between them. This CDR3 has 12 residues. CDR1 is SEHNR, CDR2 FQNEAQ, per germline (reference sequence). The data were obtained in a study of beta chain features in type 1 diabetes. Across the study: On cell yields, gender and age, patients and healthy donors were similar.

Overall study findings and caveats: Patients with Type 1 diabetes showed moderately but significantly shorter TCRB CDR3s in all four CD4+ subsets.

The specimen sequenced was naive CD4+ T cells from blood. The chain employs TRBV7-9 and TRBJ2-7, with D possibly TRBD1 on 5 matching bases. The receptor was derived from a man aged 18 to 29 in good health. The CDR3 nucleotides read TGTGCCAGCAGCTTCGACAGTAACGAGCAGTACTTC. It specifies CASSFDSNEQYF.